The rows below give T cell receptor beta chains drawn from one sample of a study of post-analysis software for immune sequencing data. TCRdb called the PCR reads again in MiXCR, with one record for every CDR3 protein. The table includes approximately 440,000 distinct CDR3 sequences, less than 45% detected once. The sample was blood. All receptors come from a girl aged 10 to 17 with multiple sclerosis. CDR3s leave out the opening cysteine and the closing phenylalanine or tryptophan.

v_call: TRBV5-4
cdr3_aa: ASSIVGRYEQY

v_call: TRBV30
cdr3_aa: AWSASGNRGQF

v_call: TRBV5-1
cdr3_aa: ASSGGTSGRSTDTQY

v_call: TRBV15
cdr3_aa: ATSRDGTATNEKLF

v_call: TRBV7-8
cdr3_aa: ASSFWQGGAEEKTQY

v_call: TRBV20-1
cdr3_aa: SASPAGLNEQF

v_call: TRBV28
cdr3_aa: ASSSVGNYGYT

v_call: TRBV28
cdr3_aa: ASSFGPGQLSHSNQPQH

v_call: TRBV7-9
cdr3_aa: ASSLAAGELF

v_call: TRBV7-9
cdr3_aa: ASSLARTSGDNEQF

v_call: TRBV7-8
cdr3_aa: ASSSARWLAEKSYNEQF

v_call: TRBV10-3
cdr3_aa: AISAGTDTQY

v_call: TRBV12-3/TRBV12-4
cdr3_aa: ASSLTSGGSYEQY

v_call: TRBV14
cdr3_aa: ASSRVQGVYGYT

v_call: TRBV20-1
cdr3_aa: SARDFQGLGNIQY

v_call: TRBV18
cdr3_aa: ASSPEGWAGGASSTDTQY

v_call: TRBV28
cdr3_aa: ASSLGYSPLH

v_call: TRBV19
cdr3_aa: ASSKLAGGKNEQF

v_call: TRBV20-1
cdr3_aa: SARDLGRTYNEQF

v_call: TRBV7-3
cdr3_aa: ASSSKSGSSYNEQF

v_call: TRBV27
cdr3_aa: ASRARTLYGYT

v_call: TRBV5-1
cdr3_aa: ASSSETRNYGYT

v_call: TRBV3-1
cdr3_aa: ASSQGAYSEQF

v_call: TRBV5-1
cdr3_aa: ASSFSGIAYERY

v_call: TRBV2
cdr3_aa: ASREVVGEQY

v_call: TRBV28
cdr3_aa: ASSLQDVARLAGQQY

v_call: TRBV20-1
cdr3_aa: STQGESYEQY

v_call: TRBV6-1
cdr3_aa: ASSEAGLAGGNEQF

v_call: TRBV6-6
cdr3_aa: ASSWDRIKETQY

v_call: TRBV12-3/TRBV12-4
cdr3_aa: ASSALQGSYEQY

v_call: TRBV5-1
cdr3_aa: ASSLPTEYYGYT

v_call: TRBV4-1
cdr3_aa: ASSTGLAGGYNEQF

v_call: TRBV7-8
cdr3_aa: ASSFRQGMGVNQPQH

v_call: TRBV15
cdr3_aa: ATSRVADPYEQY

v_call: TRBV29-1
cdr3_aa: SVGKGSYEQY

v_call: TRBV13
cdr3_aa: ASSPTGTGETEAF

v_call: TRBV7-9
cdr3_aa: ASSPTAYEQY

v_call: TRBV28
cdr3_aa: ASNPTGDSGANVLT